A single T cell receptor (beta chain) is shown here with its context. Its antigen is unidentified. The data belong to a study of post-analysis software for immune sequencing data. Study as a whole: Included among the disease courses, which were recorded for the cohort, were relapsing-remitting, secondary progressive and progressive-relapsing multiple sclerosis.

Broader study findings: Samples sharing a preparation batch grouped tightly together when assessed by F measure.

Tagging with unique molecular identifiers was a feature of the TCR beta cDNA libraries. Each batch of about 0.95 to 11 million T cells produced 450,000 to 500,000 cDNA molecules. From the PCR reads, TCRdb called clonotypes with MiXCR, one entry per CDR3 protein. The table has about 800,000 distinct CDR3 sequences, 25% to 30% seen once. The sequenced material came from blood. The clonotype comes from a girl aged 5-17 years with multiple sclerosis.

The CDR3 here is CSALYRPGTQYF. Written as DNA, the CDR3 is TGCAGTGCCCTGTACCGGCCGGGTACGCAGTATTTT. The gene calls are TRBV20-1 and TRBJ2-3; D is undetermined. The V and J ends lost 6 bases and 8 bases respectively, with 15 bases between them. The germline V gene has CDR1 DFQATT and CDR2 SNEGSKA (reference sequence). CDR3 length equals 12 residues.